The 20 T cell receptor beta chains below were found in one sample sequenced in a study of cytomegalovirus exposure and HLA in healthy donors. The primer mix had 60 Vbeta and 13 Jbeta primers. This table comes from immunoSEQ multiplex PCR, and its TCRdb copy is limited to in-frame clones, with some not included. The table has about 120,000 clones, over 6.5% seen once. The specimen sequenced was PBMCs. Receptors originate from a woman aged 40 to 55 in good health and CMV-seropositive.

The table lists this clone with many counts. The V and J genes are TRBV10-2 and TRBJ2-7, with 7 bases fitting TRBD2. In germline, CDR1 is WSHSY, CDR2 SAAADI. The CDR3 extends over 13 amino acids. With 7 bases clipped from V and 1 base from J, the junction kept 4 bases outside the gene matches. CDR3 in amino acids: CASKRDGSYEQYF. The DNA for the CDR3 is TGCGCCAGCAAGCGGGACGGTTCCTACGAGCAGTACTTC.

The rearrangement uses TRBV5-1 and TRBJ2-5; D possibly corresponds to TRBD2 (6 bases). Germline assignment: CDR1 SGHRS and CDR2 YFSETQ. This CDR3 comprises 14 residues. With 4 bases removed from V and 5 bases from J, the gap between germline ends came to 15 bases. CDR3 sequence: CASSTTIAGETQYF. The CDR3 region has the DNA TGCGCCAGCAGCACGACCATCGCGGGGGAGACCCAGTACTTC.

The rearrangement links TRBV19 to TRBJ1-1; D might be TRBD1 (5 bases). With 2 bases removed from V and 0 bases from J, the gap between germline ends came to 16 bases. Germline lookup yields CDR1 LNHDA and CDR2 SQIVND (reference sequence). The CDR3 is 17 residues long. CDR3 residues: CASSISWGGVMNTEAFF. The CDR3 nucleotides are TGTGCCAGTAGTATAAGTTGGGGGGGGGTCATGAACACTGAAGCTTTCTTT.

This clone was recorded a few times. The V call is TRBV5-1, the J call TRBJ1-6; no clear D gene. The CDR3 consists of 13 residues. CDR1 SGHRS and CDR2 YFSETQ come from the germline V gene. V shed 2 bases and J shed 7 bases, with 7 bases lying between them. CDR3 in amino acids: CASSLLLNSPLHF. In nucleotides, the CDR3 is TGCGCCAGCAGCTTACTATTAAATTCACCCCTCCACTTT.

The chain is built from TRBV21-1 and TRBJ2-2; TRBD1 was called by the table and not checked on the DNA. TRBV21-1 is designated a pseudogene. The CDR3 contains 15 residues. CDR3 in amino acids: CASSSTGQGGGELFF. DNA for the CDR3: TGTGCCAGCAGCTCGACTGGACAGGGCGGCGGGGAGCTGTTTTTT.

This clone was seen more than once but under ten times. This chain uses TRBV27 with TRBJ1-2; 8 nucleotides match TRBD1. The germline gives CDR1 MNHEY, CDR2 SMNVEV (reference sequence). This CDR3 is built from 13 residues. The V and J ends lost 6 bases and 6 bases, in that order; junction bases with no gene match: 6. The CDR3 loop reads CASSRQGWNGYTF. The CDR3 nucleotides read TGTGCCAGCAGCAGACAGGGGTGGAATGGCTACACCTTC.

This clone was seen more than once but under ten times. The V gene is TRBV5-1, the J gene TRBJ2-7; 8 positions match TRBD1. V lost 0 bases and J lost 3; bases outside the gene matches: 5. CDR3 length: 15 amino acids. Germline assignment: CDR1 SGHRS and CDR2 YFSETQ. The CDR3 sequence: CASSLEGRGLYEQYF. CDR3 sequence (DNA): TGCGCCAGCAGCTTGGAAGGCAGGGGGCTCTACGAGCAGTACTTC.

This chain links TRBV2 with TRBJ2-1, with 12 bases fitting TRBD2. CDR1 and CDR2 from the germline V gene are SNHLY and FYNNEI. J lost 14 bases, V lost 7 bases, and 9 bases had no gene match. The CDR3 has 13 residues. CDR3 nucleotides: TGTGCCAGCAAATCTAGCGGGGGGGCGGAGAAGTTCTTC. As protein: CASKSSGGAEKFF. Drawing the rest from reference TRBV2 and TRBJ2-1, the complete variable domain is EPEVTQTPSHQVTQMGQEVILRCVPISNHLYFYWYRQILGQKVEFLVSFYNNEISEKSEIFDDQFSVERPDGSNFTLKIRSTKLEDSAMYFCASKSSGGAEKFFGPGTRLTVL.

This clone was counted only a few times. V and J are TRBV5-1 and TRBJ2-2; D is undetermined. V was shortened by 2 bases and J by 0 bases, with 8 bases between the two germline ends. CDR3 length: 15 amino acids. CDR1 is SGHRS, CDR2 YFSETQ, per germline. CDR3 amino acids: CASSFVSSNTGELFF. In DNA, the CDR3 is TGCGCCAGCAGCTTTGTCAGTTCGAACACCGGGGAGCTGTTTTTT.

The chain recombines TRBV5-4 with TRBJ2-7; 7 nucleotides match TRBD1. The CDR3 sequence is 15 residues long. From germline, CDR1 is SGHNT and CDR2 YYREEE (reference sequence). Trimming took 0 bases from V and 4 from J; bases not matched to a gene: 7. The CDR3 nucleotides read TGTGCCAGCAGCTTGGCCAACAGGGGACCTTACGAGCAGTACTTC. Its protein product is CASSLANRGPYEQYF.

This chain joins TRBV13 and TRBJ2-1; TRBD2 matches at 8 bases. This CDR3 has 13 residues. The V and J ends lost 5 bases and 3 bases, in that order; junction bases with no gene match: 0. Looked up from germline, CDR1 is PRHDT and CDR2 is FYEKMQ (reference sequence). The CDR3 DNA follows: TGTGCCAGCAGCCGGGGGGGCTACAATGAGCAGTTCTTC. Protein: CASSRGGYNEQFF.

The V gene is TRBV30, the J gene TRBJ1-1; D is perhaps TRBD1 (6 bases). The ends were cut back, 7 bases at V and 4 bases at J, with 16 bases in the middle. The CDR3 spans 13 residues. Germline values: CDR1 GTSNPN, CDR2 SVGIG (reference sequence). As DNA, the CDR3 is TGTGCCTTTAAAACAGGGTTCAGCACTGAAGCTTTCTTT. Residues: CAFKTGFSTEAFF.

This chain connects TRBV28 to TRBJ1-5, with 9 bases that match TRBD1. J lost 6 bases, V lost 7 bases, and 7 bases had no gene match. This CDR3 comprises 14 residues. Germline V gives CDR1 MDHEN, CDR2 SYDVKM. CDR3 DNA sequence: TGTGCCAGCACCCAACAGGGGGCGACTCAGCCCCAGCATTTT. This gives the protein CASTQQGATQPQHF.

This clone was seen a handful of times. The CDR3 DNA follows: TGCAGCGTTGACGGCGGGGGGAGCGCAGATACGCAGTATTTT. It encodes CSVDGGGSADTQYF. The chain combines TRBV29-1 with TRBJ2-3; 8 bases fit TRBD2. CDR3 length: 14 amino acids. V shed 3 bases, J shed 4 bases, and the junction held 6 bases outside the gene matches. CDR1 and CDR2 from the germline V gene are SQVTM and ANQGSEA.

This clone occurred once. The chain is built from TRBV9 and TRBJ2-1; 8 bases agree with TRBD2. The CDR3 covers 17 residues. Germline V gives CDR1 SGDLS, CDR2 YYNGEE. Trimming cost V 0 bases and J 0 bases; bases outside gene matches: 5. The CDR3 nucleotides are TGTGCCAGCAGCGTAGGGTTAGCGGGATACTCCTACAATGAGCAGTTCTTC. Translation: CASSVGLAGYSYNEQFF.

V and J are TRBV9 and TRBJ2-1; a possible D gene is TRBD2 (6 bases). Germline loops: CDR1 SGDLS, CDR2 YYNGEE. The V gene lost 1 base and the J gene lost 10 bases, with 15 bases spanning the gap. The CDR3 contains 14 residues. CDR3 amino acids: CASSVMFGGVEQFF. CDR3 nucleotide sequence: TGTGCCAGCAGCGTAATGTTTGGCGGGGTAGAGCAGTTCTTC.

This chain uses TRBV19 with TRBJ2-2; no firm D call. This CDR3 contains 14 residues. Trimming took 4 bases from V and 2 from J, leaving 8 bases between them. In germline, CDR1 is LNHDA, CDR2 SQIVND (reference sequence). CDR3 region: CASSTTVNTGELFF. CDR3 coding DNA: TGTGCCAGTAGTACAACGGTAAACACCGGGGAGCTGTTTTTT.

The chain carries TRBV7-9 and TRBJ2-2, with D possibly being TRBD2 (6 bases). With 7 bases removed from V and 4 bases from J, the gap between germline ends came to 16 bases. This CDR3 contains 15 residues. The germline V gene has CDR1 SEHNR and CDR2 FQNEAQ (reference sequence). CDR3 region: CASKSGLAVTGELFF. CDR3 DNA sequence: TGTGCCAGCAAAAGCGGGTTAGCCGTCACCGGGGAGCTGTTTTTT.

This clone was seen a few times. In nucleotides, the CDR3 is TGTGCCGTCACCGGGGGGCAGGGATCCTACGAGCAGTACTTC. This gives the protein CAVTGGQGSYEQYF. The gene calls are TRBV10-3 and TRBJ2-7; perhaps TRBD2 as D (7 bases). Germline CDR1 reads ENHRY; CDR2 reads SYGVKD. The ends were cut back, 11 bases at V and 1 base at J, with 18 bases in the middle. The CDR3 is made up of 14 amino acids.

The chain has TRBV6-6 and TRBJ2-7; maybe TRBD2 (5 bases). Trimming removed 2 bases from V and 9 bases from J, with 14 bases in between. The CDR3 is 13 amino acids. Germline values: CDR1 MNHNY, CDR2 SVGAGI (reference sequence). The CDR3 region is CASSYEGTHGQYF. The CDR3 nucleotides read TGTGCCAGCAGTTACGAGGGTACCCATGGGCAGTACTTC.